This T cell receptor (beta chain) was sequenced in a study of blood T cells in healthy people across ages. Study-level findings and limits: The fall in TCR beta diversity per million T cells was roughly linear with age.

Sample-barcoded 5' priming and a J-beta primer mix drove a second PCR of about 6 to 11 cycles. From the 5' RACE reads, TCRdb called clonotypes with MiXCR, one entry per CDR3 protein. The data hold roughly 1,800,000 distinct CDR3 sequences, with 49% observed a single time. The CDR3 is 17 residues long. The germline CDR1 and CDR2 sequences are MNHEY and SVGEGT. The V gene end was trimmed by 6 bases and the J gene end by 7 bases; junction bases not matched to a gene: 18. Comments on this clonotype: Antigen unknown.

Sequenced material: blood. This clonotype was sampled from a woman aged 40 to 49 in good health. The gene calls are TRBV6-2 or TRBV6-3 and TRBJ2-7, with 10 bases aligning to TRBD2. The CDR3 loop is CASRVAGGSSRTWEQYF. CDR3 in DNA: TGTGCCAGCAGAGTAGCGGGGGGAAGCTCCCGCACTTGGGAGCAGTACTTC.